This T cell receptor (beta chain) was profiled in a study of T cell responses to AZD1222 COVID-19 vaccine. Study-wide findings and caveats: Most donors were white British and more were female, and clonal diversity was possibly underestimated. It was only after the peak T cell response that any repertoires were sampled.

This CDR3 is 17 amino acids long. Germline assignment: CDR1 MNHEY and CDR2 SMNVEV (reference sequence). V shed 5 bases and J 0 bases; nucleotides not matched to a gene: 10. TCRdb keeps only in-frame clones here, not all; method: immunoSEQ multiplex PCR. The repertoire includes over 150,000 clones, approximately 87% of them detected once, and 5% to 6% sits in the top ten. This clone was recorded many times. Its specificity is unknown. V gene TRBV27 combines with J gene TRBJ2-7, with TRBD2 identical over 10 bases. The sequenced sample was peripheral blood, obtained on day 0 of MenACWY control vaccination. This clonotype was obtained from an adult in good health. The CDR3 DNA follows: TGTGCCAGCAGTCCCATCGGACTAGCGGAAAGCTCCTACGAGCAGTACTTC. Translated: CASSPIGLAESSYEQYF.